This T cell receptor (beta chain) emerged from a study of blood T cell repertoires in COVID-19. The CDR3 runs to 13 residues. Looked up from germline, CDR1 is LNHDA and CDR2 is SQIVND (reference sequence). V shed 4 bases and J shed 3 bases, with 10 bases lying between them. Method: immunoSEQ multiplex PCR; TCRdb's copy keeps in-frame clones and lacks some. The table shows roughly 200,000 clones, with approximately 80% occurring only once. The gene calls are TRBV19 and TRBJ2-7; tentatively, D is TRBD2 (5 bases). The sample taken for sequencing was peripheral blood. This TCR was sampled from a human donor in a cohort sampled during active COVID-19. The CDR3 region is CASSTGEFYEQYF. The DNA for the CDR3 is TGTGCCAGTAGTACCGGGGAGTTCTACGAGCAGTACTTC.